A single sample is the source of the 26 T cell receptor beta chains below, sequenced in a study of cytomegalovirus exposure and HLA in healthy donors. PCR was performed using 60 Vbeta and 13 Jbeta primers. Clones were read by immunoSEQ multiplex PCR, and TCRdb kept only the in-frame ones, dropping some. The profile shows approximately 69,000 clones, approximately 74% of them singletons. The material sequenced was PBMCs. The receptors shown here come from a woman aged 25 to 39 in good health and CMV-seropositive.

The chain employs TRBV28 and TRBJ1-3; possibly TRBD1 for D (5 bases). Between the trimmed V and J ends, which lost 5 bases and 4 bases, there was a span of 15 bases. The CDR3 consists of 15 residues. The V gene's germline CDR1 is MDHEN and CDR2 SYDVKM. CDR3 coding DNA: TGTGCCAGCAGTCCCAGAGGGGCGGGGGGAAACACCATATATTTT. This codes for CASSPRGAGGNTIYF.

The CDR3 DNA is TGCAGCGTTGAAGGGGACAGAGTTACCCAGGTAGCTTTCTTT. Amino acids: CSVEGDRVTQVAFF. The genes are TRBV29-1 and TRBJ1-1, with 7 bases aligning to TRBD1. The V gene's germline CDR1 is SQVTM and CDR2 ANQGSEA. The trim removed 1 base at V and 10 bases at J, leaving 12 bases unmatched. The CDR3 has 14 residues.

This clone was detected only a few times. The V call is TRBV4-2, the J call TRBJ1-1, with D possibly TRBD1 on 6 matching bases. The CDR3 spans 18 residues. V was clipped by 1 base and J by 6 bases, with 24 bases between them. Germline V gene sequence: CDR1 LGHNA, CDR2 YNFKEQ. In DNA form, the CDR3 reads TGTGCCAGCAGCCAAGCAACGACTTACGGGACAAGGTCTCCTGAAGCTTTCTTT. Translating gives CASSQATTYGTRSPEAFF.

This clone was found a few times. The CDR3 spells CASSLGGQSNTEAFF. The CDR3, as DNA: TGTGCCAGCAGCTTAGGGGGACAGTCGAACACTGAAGCTTTCTTT. V and J are TRBV11-3 and TRBJ1-1, with 7 positions matching TRBD1. CDR3 length equals 15 residues. CDR1 and CDR2 from the germline V gene are SGHNT and YENEEA. V lost 1 base and J lost 1; bases outside the gene matches: 3.

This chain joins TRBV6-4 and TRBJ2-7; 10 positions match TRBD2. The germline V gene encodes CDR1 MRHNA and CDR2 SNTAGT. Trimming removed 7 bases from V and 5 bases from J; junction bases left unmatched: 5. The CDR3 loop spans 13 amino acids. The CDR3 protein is CASKASGSDEQYF. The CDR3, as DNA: TGTGCCAGCAAGGCTAGCGGGAGCGACGAGCAGTACTTC.

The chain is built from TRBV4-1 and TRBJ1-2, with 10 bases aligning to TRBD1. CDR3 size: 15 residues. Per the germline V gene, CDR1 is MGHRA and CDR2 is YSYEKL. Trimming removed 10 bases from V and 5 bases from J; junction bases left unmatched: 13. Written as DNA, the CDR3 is TGCGCCATCGGGACAGGGGCCACGTCCCCTTATGGCTACACCTTC. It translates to CAIGTGATSPYGYTF.

The CDR3: CASSDSGTPSRGYTF. The DNA of the CDR3 is TGTGCCAGCAGTGATTCCGGGACACCGAGTAGAGGCTACACCTTC. The chain carries TRBV6-1 and TRBJ1-2; tentative D call: TRBD1 (6 bases). The CDR3 is 15 residues long. V was shortened by 3 bases and J by 8 bases, with 19 bases between the two germline ends. Germline V lookup: CDR1 MNHNS, CDR2 SASEGT.

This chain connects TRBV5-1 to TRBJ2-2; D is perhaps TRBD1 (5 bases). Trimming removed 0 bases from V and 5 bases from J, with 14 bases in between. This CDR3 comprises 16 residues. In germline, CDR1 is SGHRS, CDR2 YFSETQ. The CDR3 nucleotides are TGCGCCAGCAGCTTGGAAGGGGCCTACAGGACCGGGGAGCTGTTTTTT. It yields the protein CASSLEGAYRTGELFF.

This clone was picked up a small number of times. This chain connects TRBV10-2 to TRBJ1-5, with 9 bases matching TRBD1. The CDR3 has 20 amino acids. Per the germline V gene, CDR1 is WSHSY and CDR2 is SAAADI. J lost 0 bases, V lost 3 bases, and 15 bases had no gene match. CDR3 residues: CASSDRRDRDRWDSNQPQHF. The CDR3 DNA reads TGCGCCAGCAGTGACCGAAGGGACAGGGATCGTTGGGATAGCAATCAGCCCCAGCATTTT.

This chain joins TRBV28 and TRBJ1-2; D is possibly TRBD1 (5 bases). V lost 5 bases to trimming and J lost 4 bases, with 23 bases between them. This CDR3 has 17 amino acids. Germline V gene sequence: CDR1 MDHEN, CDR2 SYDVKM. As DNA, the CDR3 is TGTGCCAGCAGTCAAACAGGCCTTTACCCTAAGATCTATGGCTACACCTTC. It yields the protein CASSQTGLYPKIYGYTF.

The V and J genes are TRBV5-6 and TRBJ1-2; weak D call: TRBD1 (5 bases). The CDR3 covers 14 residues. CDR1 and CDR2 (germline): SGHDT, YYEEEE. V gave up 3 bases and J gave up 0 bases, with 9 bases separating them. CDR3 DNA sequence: TGTGCCAGCAGCTCCGACAGCCCTAACTATGGCTACACCTTC. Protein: CASSSDSPNYGYTF.

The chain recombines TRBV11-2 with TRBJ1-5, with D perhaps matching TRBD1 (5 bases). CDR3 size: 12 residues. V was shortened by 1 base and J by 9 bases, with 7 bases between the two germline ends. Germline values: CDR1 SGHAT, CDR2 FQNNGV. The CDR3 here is CASSLGRGPQHF. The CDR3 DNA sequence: TGTGCCAGCAGCTTAGGGAGGGGGCCCCAGCATTTT.

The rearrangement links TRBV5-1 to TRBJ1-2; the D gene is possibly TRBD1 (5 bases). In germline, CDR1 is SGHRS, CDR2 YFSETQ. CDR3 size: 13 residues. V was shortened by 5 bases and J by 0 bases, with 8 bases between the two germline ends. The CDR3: CASSSGANYGYTF. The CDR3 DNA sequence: TGCGCCAGCAGTTCGGGGGCTAACTATGGCTACACCTTC. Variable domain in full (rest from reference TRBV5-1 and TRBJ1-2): KAGVTQTPRYLIKTRGQQVTLSCSPISGHRSVSWYQQTPGQGLQFLFEYFSETQRNKGNFPGRFSGRQFSNSRSEMNVSTLELGDSALYLCASSSGANYGYTFGSGTRLTVV.

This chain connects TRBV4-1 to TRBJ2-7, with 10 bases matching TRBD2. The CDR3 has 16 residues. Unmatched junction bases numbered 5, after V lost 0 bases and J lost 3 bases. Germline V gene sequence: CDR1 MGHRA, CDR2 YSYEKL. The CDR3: CASSQDSSGSYYEQYF. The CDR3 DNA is TGCGCCAGCAGCCAAGATTCTAGCGGGAGTTACTACGAGCAGTACTTC.

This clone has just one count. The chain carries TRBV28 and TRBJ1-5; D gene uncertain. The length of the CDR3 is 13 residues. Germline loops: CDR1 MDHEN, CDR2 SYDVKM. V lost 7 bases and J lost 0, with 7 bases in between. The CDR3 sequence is CASKADSNQPQHF. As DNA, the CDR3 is TGTGCCAGCAAGGCGGATAGCAATCAGCCCCAGCATTTT. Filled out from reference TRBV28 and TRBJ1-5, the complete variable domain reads DVKVTQSSRYLVKRTGEKVFLECVQDMDHENMFWYRQDPGLGLRLIYFSYDVKMKEKGDIPEGYSVSREKKERFSLILESASTNQTSMYLCASKADSNQPQHFGDGTRLSIL.

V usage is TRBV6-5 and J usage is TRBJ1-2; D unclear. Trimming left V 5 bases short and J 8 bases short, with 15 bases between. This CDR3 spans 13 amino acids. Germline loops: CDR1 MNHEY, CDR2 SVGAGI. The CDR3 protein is CASSQLNYGGYTF. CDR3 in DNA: TGTGCCAGCAGTCAACTAAATTATGGAGGCTACACCTTC.

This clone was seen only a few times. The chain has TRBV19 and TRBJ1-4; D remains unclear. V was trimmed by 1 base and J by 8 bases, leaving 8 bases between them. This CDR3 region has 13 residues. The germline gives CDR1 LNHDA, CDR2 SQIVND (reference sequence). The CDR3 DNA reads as TGTGCCAGTAGTATAGGCTCGAGGGAAAAACTGTTTTTT. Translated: CASSIGSREKLFF.

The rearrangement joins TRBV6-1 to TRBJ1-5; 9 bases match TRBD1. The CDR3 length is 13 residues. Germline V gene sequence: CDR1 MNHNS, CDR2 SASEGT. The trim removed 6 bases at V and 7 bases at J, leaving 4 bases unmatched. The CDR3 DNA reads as TGTGCCAGCAGGGACAGGGGAGGGCAGCCCCAGCATTTT. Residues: CASRDRGGQPQHF.

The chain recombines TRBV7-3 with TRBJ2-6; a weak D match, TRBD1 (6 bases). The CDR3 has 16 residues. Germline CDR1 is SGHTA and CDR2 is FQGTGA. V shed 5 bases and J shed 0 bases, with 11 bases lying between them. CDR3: CASSPRGGSGANVLTF. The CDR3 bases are TGTGCCAGCAGCCCAAGAGGGGGCTCTGGGGCCAACGTCCTGACTTTC.

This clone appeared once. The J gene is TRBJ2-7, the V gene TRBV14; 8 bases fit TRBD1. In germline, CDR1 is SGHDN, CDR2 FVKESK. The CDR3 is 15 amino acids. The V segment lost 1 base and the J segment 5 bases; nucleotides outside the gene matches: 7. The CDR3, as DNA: TGTGCCAGCAGCCAAGTGTGGACAGGGCTGAACGAGCAGTACTTC. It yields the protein CASSQVWTGLNEQYF. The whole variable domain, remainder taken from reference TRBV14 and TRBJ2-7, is EAGVTQFPSHSVIEKGQTVTLRCDPISGHDNLYWYRRVMGKEIKFLLHFVKESKQDESGMPNNRFLAERTGGTYSTLKVQPAELEDSGVYFCASSQVWTGLNEQYFGPGTRLTVT.

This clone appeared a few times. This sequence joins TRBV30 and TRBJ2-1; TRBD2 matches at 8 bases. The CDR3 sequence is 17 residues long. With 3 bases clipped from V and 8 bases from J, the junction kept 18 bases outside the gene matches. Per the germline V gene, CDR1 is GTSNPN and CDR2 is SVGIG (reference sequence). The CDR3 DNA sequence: TGTGCCTGGAGCTCAGGGTCCGGGACTAGGGCGTGGCATGAGCAGTTCTTC. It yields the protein CAWSSGSGTRAWHEQFF. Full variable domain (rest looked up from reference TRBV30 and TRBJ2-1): SQTIHQWPATLVQPVGSPLSLECTVEGTSNPNLYWYRQAAGRGLQLLFYSVGIGQISSEVPQNLSASRPQDRQFILSSKKLLLSDSGFYLCAWSSGSGTRAWHEQFFGPGTRLTVL.

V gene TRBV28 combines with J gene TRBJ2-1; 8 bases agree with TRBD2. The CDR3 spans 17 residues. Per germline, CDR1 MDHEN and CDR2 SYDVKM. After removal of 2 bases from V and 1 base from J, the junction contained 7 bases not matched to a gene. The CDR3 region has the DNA TGTGCCAGCAGTTTAACGGTGGGCGGGAGGTCCTACAATGAGCAGTTCTTC. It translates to CASSLTVGGRSYNEQFF.

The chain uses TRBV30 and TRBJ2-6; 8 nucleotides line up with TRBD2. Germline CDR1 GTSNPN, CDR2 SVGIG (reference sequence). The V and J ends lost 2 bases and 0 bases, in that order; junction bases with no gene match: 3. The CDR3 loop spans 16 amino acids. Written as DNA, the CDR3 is TGTGCCTGGAGTCGGGGGGGTGGCTCTGGGGCCAACGTCCTGACTTTC. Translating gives CAWSRGGGSGANVLTF.

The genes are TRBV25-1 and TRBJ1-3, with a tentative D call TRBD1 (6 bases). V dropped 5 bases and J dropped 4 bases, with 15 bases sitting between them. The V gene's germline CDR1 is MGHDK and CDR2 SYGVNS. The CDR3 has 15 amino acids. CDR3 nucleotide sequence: TGTGCCAGCAGTCCAGCAGGGGTTCGGGGAAACACCATATATTTT. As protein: CASSPAGVRGNTIYF.

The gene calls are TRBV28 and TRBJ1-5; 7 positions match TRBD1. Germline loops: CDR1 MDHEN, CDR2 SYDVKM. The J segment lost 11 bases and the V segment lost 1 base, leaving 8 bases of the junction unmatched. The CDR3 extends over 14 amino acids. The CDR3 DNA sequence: TGTGCCAGCAGTTTATTGGGTGGGACAGAGTCCCAGCATTTT. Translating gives CASSLLGGTESQHF.

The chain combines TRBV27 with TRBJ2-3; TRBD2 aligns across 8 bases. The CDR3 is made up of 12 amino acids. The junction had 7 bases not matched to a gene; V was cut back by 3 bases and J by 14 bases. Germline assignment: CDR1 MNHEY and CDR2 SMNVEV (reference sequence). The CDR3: CASSFGRGEWYF. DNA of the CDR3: TGTGCCAGCAGTTTCGGGAGGGGGGAGTGGTATTTT.